Sequencing of this TCR beta chain was carried out in a study of T-cell memory formation after mild COVID-19. Study at large: TCR clustering was largely donor specific. Regarding the study as a whole: CD4+ clones that contracted lay mainly in CM and EM; CD8+ ones lay in EMRA. Later expanders leaned CD4+, whereas day 15 to 85 contracting clones were balanced CD4/CD8.

A 5'RACE reaction primed in the constant segment made cDNA libraries of TCR alpha and TCR beta, and these carried sample barcodes and UMIs. TCRdb re-called the 5' RACE reads with MiXCR, one entry per CDR3 protein. The sample shows under 450,000 distinct CDR3 sequences, under 25% of them seen only once. A note on this clonotype: Its antigen is not known. Germline is not matched at one junction end, which may reflect a read error.

The sequencing sample was made of PBMCs or a T cell subset sorted from them (not recorded which). This TCR derives from an adult woman who had mild COVID-19 (a few samples of this study predate the infection). Cell type and time point are not known.

CDR3 in amino acids: CASSLEAGSQPQHF. The CDR3 DNA sequence: TGTGCCAGCAGTTTGGAGGCGGGAAGTCAGCCCCAGCATTTT. The chain has TRBV5-5 and TRBJ1-5; the D is unclear. CDR1 SGHKS and CDR2 YYEKEE come from the germline V gene (reference sequence). The CDR3 covers 14 residues.